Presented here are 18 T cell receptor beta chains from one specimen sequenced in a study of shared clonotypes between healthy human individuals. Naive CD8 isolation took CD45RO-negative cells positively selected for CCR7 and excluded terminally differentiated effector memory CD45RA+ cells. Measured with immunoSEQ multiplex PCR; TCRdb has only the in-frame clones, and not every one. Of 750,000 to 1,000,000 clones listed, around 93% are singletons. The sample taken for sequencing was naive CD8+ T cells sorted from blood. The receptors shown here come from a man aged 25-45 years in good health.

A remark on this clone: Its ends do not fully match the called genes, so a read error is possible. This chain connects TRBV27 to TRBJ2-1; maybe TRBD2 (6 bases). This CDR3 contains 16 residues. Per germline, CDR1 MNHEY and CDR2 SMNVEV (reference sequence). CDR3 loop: CASCLSRGGSYNEQFF. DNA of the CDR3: TGTGCCAGCTGTTTGTCGAGGGGAGGCTCCTACAATGAGCAGTTCTTC.

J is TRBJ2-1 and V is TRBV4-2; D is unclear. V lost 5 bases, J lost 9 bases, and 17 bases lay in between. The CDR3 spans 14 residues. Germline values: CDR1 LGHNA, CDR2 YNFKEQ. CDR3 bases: TGTGCCAGCAGCTCCTGGACGGAATACCGTGAGCAGTTCTTC. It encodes CASSSWTEYREQFF.

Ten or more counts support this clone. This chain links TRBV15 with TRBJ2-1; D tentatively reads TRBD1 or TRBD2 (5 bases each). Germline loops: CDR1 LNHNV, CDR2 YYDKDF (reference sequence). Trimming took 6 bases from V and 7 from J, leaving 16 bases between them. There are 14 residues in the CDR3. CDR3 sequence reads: CATSEGASGNEQFF. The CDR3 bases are TGTGCCACCAGTGAAGGGGCGTCGGGGAATGAGCAGTTCTTC.

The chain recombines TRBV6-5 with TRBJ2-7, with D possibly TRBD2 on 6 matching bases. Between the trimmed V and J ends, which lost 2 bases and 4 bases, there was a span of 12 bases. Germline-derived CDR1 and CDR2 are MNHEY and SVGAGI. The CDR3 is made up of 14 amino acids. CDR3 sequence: CASSYSQRGYEQYF. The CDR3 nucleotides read TGTGCCAGCAGTTACAGCCAACGGGGGTACGAGCAGTACTTC.

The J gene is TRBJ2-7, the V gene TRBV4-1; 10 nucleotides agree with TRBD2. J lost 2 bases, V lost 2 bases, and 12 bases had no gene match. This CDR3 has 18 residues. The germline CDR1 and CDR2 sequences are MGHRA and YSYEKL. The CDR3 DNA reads TGCGCCAGCAGCCAATCTTTCGGTTCAGGACTAGCGGCCTACGAGCAGTACTTC. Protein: CASSQSFGSGLAAYEQYF.

DNA of the CDR3: TGTGCCAGCAGCTTATTTAACAGCTACGAGCAGTACTTC. This sequence encodes CASSLFNSYEQYF. The chain carries TRBV7-9 and TRBJ2-7; D is unresolved. The CDR3 consists of 13 residues. The germline V and J ends were trimmed by 2 bases and 3 bases, with 8 bases remaining between them. In germline, CDR1 is SEHNR, CDR2 FQNEAQ (reference sequence).

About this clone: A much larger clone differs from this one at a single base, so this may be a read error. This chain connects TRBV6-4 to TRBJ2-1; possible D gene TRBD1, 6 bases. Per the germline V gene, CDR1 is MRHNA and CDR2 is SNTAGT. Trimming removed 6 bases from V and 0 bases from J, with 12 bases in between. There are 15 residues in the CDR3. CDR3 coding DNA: TGTGCCAGCAGCCCCCGGGACAACTCCTACAATGAGCAGTTCTTC. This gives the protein CASSPRDNSYNEQFF.

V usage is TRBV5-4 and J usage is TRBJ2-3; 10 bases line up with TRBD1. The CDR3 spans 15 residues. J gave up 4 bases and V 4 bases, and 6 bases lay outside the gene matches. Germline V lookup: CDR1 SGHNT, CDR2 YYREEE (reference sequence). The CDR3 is CASSNDRGHADTQYF. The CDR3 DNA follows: TGTGCCAGCAGCAACGACAGGGGGCACGCAGATACGCAGTATTTT.

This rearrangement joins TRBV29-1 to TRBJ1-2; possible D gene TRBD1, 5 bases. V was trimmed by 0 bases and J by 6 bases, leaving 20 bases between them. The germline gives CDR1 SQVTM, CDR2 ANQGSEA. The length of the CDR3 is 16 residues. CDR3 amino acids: CSVEERLTGDGDGYTF. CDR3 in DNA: TGCAGCGTTGAAGAGAGATTAACAGGAGATGGGGATGGCTACACCTTC.

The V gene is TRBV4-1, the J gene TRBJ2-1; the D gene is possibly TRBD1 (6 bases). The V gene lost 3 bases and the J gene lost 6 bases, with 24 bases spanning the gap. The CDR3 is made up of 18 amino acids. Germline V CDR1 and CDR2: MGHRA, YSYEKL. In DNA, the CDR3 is TGCGCCAGCAGCCAGTTGGGTAGGACAGCACTACTGGGCAATGAGCAGTTCTTC. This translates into CASSQLGRTALLGNEQFF.

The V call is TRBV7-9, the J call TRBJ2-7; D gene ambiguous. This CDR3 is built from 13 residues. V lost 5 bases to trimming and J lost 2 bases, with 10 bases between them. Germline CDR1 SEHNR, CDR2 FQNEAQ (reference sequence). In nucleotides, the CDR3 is TGTGCCAGCAGCGGCACGGGCGCCTACGAGCAGTACTTC. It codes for CASSGTGAYEQYF.

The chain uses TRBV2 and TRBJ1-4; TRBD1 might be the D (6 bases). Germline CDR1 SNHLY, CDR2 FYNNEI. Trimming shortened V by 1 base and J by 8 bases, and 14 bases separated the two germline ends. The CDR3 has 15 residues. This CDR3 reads CASSEVGGFEEKLFF. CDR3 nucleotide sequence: TGTGCCAGCAGTGAAGTAGGGGGGTTTGAGGAAAAACTGTTTTTT.

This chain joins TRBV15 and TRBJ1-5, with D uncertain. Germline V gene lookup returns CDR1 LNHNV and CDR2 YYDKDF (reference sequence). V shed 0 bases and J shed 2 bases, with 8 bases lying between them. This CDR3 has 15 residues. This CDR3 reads CATSRELGGNQPQHF. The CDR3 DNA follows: TGTGCCACCAGCAGAGAGCTGGGAGGCAATCAGCCCCAGCATTTT.

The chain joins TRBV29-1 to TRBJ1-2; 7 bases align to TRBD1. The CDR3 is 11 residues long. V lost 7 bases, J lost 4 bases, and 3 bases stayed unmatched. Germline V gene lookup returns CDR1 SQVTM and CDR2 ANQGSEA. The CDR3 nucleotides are TGCAGCGCCAGGGGGGTCTATGGCTACACCTTC. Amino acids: CSARGVYGYTF.

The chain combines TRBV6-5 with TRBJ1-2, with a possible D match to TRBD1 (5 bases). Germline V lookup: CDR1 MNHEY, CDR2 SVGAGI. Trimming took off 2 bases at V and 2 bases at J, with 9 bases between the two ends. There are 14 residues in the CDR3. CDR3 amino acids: CASSYRDRNYGYTF. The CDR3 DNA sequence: TGTGCCAGCAGTTACCGGGACCGGAACTATGGCTACACCTTC.

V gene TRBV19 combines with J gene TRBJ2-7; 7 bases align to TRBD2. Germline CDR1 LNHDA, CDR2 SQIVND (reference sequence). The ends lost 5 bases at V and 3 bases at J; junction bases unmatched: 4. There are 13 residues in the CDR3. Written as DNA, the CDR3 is TGTGCCAGTAGTCTGGCGGGGGTCTACGAGCAGTACTTC. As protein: CASSLAGVYEQYF.

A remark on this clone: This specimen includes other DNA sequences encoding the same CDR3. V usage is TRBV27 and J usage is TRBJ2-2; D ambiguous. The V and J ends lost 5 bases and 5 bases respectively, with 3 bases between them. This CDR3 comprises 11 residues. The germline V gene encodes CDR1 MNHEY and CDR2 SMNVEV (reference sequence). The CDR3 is CASSRTGELFF. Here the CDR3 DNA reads TGTGCCAGCAGTCGTACCGGGGAGCTGTTTTTT.

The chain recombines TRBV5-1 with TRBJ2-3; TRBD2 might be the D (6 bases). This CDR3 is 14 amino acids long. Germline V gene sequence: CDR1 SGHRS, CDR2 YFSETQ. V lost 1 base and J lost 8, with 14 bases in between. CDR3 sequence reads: CASSLQWEDPTQYF. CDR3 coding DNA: TGCGCCAGCAGCTTGCAGTGGGAGGACCCTACGCAGTATTTT.